This TCR beta chain was recorded in a study of blood T cell repertoires in COVID-19. Study information: Italy, Spain and the United States were the sources of the convalescent and acute COVID-19 samples. Sources were T cells, B-cell-depleted T cells, or PBMCs; the material itself was cDNA or gDNA.

The CDR3 runs 16 residues. In the authors' workflow: Estimation of nucleated cell counts was performed using reference gene primer amplification. Clones were read by immunoSEQ multiplex PCR, and TCRdb kept only the in-frame ones, dropping some. V, J and clone size reflect that table, while D and trimming were determined from the DNA. The sample carries 650,000 to 800,000 clones, 75% to 90% recorded once. Sequences were obtained from peripheral blood. The receptor was derived from a woman under 30 with acute or convalescent COVID-19. The J gene is TRBJ1-3, the V gene TRBV21-1. TRBV21-1 is an annotated pseudogene. CDR3 DNA: TGTGCCAGCAGCATCTTTCGGCGGAACTCTGGAAACACCATATATTTT. It yields the protein CASSIFRRNSGNTIYF.